Shown below are 25 T cell receptor beta chains from a single sample sequenced in a study of PD-1 blockade in classical Hodgkin lymphoma. Described time point: cycle 4 day 1 (C4D1), after 5 to 7 weeks of nivolumab. Every patient had relapsed following autologous stem cell transplantation, and cohorts differed in brentuximab vedotin exposure. Isolation of CD8+ T cells from thawed PBMCs used magnetic negative selection. Clones were read by immunoSEQ multiplex PCR, and TCRdb kept only the in-frame ones, dropping some. The sample lists almost 15,000 clones; around 86% were seen once. This specimen was CD8+ T cells from blood, taken before the fourth cycle of nivolumab. Receptor source: a human donor with classical Hodgkin lymphoma.

This clone has a single count. The chain couples TRBV5-4 to TRBJ2-7; 8 nucleotides agree with TRBD1. Germline V gives CDR1 SGHNT, CDR2 YYREEE (reference sequence). This CDR3 is built from 14 residues. The trim removed 2 bases at V and 3 bases at J, leaving 4 bases unmatched. CDR3 amino acids: CASSFQGASYEQYF. The CDR3 nucleotides are TGTGCCAGCAGCTTCCAGGGGGCGAGCTACGAGCAGTACTTC.

The chain combines TRBV19 with TRBJ2-1, with a possible D match to TRBD1 (6 bases). The length of the CDR3 is 14 residues. Trimming took off 3 bases at V and 4 bases at J, with 10 bases between the two ends. Germline V gene data show CDR1 as LNHDA and CDR2 as SQIVND (reference sequence). The CDR3 DNA reads as TGTGCCAGTAGTATTCGAGGGGGTTACAATGAGCAGTTCTTC. Amino acids: CASSIRGGYNEQFF.

The V gene is TRBV28, the J gene TRBJ2-7; TRBD2 agrees at 8 bases. Per the germline V gene, CDR1 is MDHEN and CDR2 is SYDVKM. The CDR3 is 14 residues long. The V gene end was trimmed by 3 bases and the J gene end by 3 bases; junction bases not matched to a gene: 4. CDR3 sequence: CASSFIGGDYEQYF. The CDR3, as DNA: TGTGCCAGCAGTTTCATCGGGGGGGACTACGAGCAGTACTTC. Based on the CDR3 plus reference TRBV28 and TRBJ2-7, the full variable domain is DVKVTQSSRYLVKRTGEKVFLECVQDMDHENMFWYRQDPGLGLRLIYFSYDVKMKEKGDIPEGYSVSREKKERFSLILESASTNQTSMYLCASSFIGGDYEQYFGPGTRLTVT.

CDR3 in amino acids: CASSHYAGWGTDTQYF. The CDR3 DNA sequence: TGTGCCAGCAGTCATTACGCGGGATGGGGCACAGATACGCAGTATTTT. The chain carries TRBV28 and TRBJ2-3, with D tentatively TRBD2 (6 bases). V lost 5 bases and J 1 base, leaving 16 bases between the germline ends. This CDR3 region has 16 residues. Germline V CDR1 and CDR2: MDHEN, SYDVKM.

Of note for this clone: The junction differs from germline at one of its ends, possibly a read error. The genes are TRBV7-7 and TRBJ2-1; 10 nucleotides agree with TRBD2. Germline V CDR1 and CDR2: SSHAT, FNYEAQ (reference sequence). The CDR3 is 18 amino acids. The CDR3 protein is CASSLEVLGTSAHNEQFF. In DNA form, the CDR3 reads TGTGCTAGCAGCTTAGAGGTTTTAGGGACTAGCGCGCACAATGAGCAGTTCTTC.

This clone showed up just a few times. This rearrangement joins TRBV7-9 to TRBJ2-7; 9 nucleotides agree with TRBD2. J lost 2 bases, V lost 7 bases, and 6 bases had no gene match. Germline CDR1 reads SEHNR; CDR2 reads FQNEAQ (reference sequence). The CDR3 has 14 residues. In DNA form, the CDR3 reads TGTGCCAGCACGGGACTAGCAGCAACCTACGAGCAGTACTTC. Protein sequence: CASTGLAATYEQYF.

Written as DNA, the CDR3 is TGTGCCAGCAGCTTTCATCGCGAAAAACTGTTTTTT. Translating it yields CASSFHREKLFF. This chain uses TRBV13 with TRBJ1-4; no definite D call. The germline V gene has CDR1 PRHDT and CDR2 FYEKMQ (reference sequence). The CDR3 covers 12 residues. V was clipped by 3 bases and J by 8 bases, with 7 bases between them.

The chain joins TRBV4-1 to TRBJ2-1; D uncertain. CDR1 is MGHRA and CDR2 is YSYEKL in the germline V gene. V dropped 3 bases and J dropped 5 bases, with 8 bases sitting between them. The CDR3 is 13 residues long. CDR3 nucleotides: TGCGCCAGCAGCCATTCTCTTAACAATGAGCAGTTCTTC. Protein product: CASSHSLNNEQFF.

This clone came up once. V usage is TRBV28 and J usage is TRBJ2-7; either TRBD1 or TRBD2 may fit D (6 bases each). Germline lookup yields CDR1 MDHEN and CDR2 SYDVKM. The CDR3 spans 14 residues. Trimming took off 5 bases at V and 2 bases at J, with 13 bases between the two ends. The CDR3 DNA follows: TGTGCCAGCAGTGACATCCGGGGGCCCTACGAGCAGTACTTC. Its translation is CASSDIRGPYEQYF.

The chain uses TRBV27 and TRBJ1-5, with no clear D. Germline V CDR1 and CDR2: MNHEY, SMNVEV (reference sequence). The CDR3 extends over 15 amino acids. V was pared by 3 bases and J by 4 bases, with 13 bases between. DNA for the CDR3: TGTGCCAGCAGTTTGGAGGGATCTGGGAATCAGCCCCAGCATTTT. The encoded protein is CASSLEGSGNQPQHF.

The rearrangement links TRBV28 to TRBJ1-6; D is unresolved. Trimming left V 3 bases short and J 3 bases short, with 9 bases between. Germline CDR1 and CDR2: MDHEN and SYDVKM. The CDR3 totals 15 residues. Here the CDR3 DNA reads TGTGCCAGCAGTTTGATCCCCTTCTATAATTCACCCCTCCACTTT. Translating gives CASSLIPFYNSPLHF.

The V and J genes are TRBV6-1 and TRBJ2-1, with no clear D. This CDR3 is built from 15 residues. Germline V gene data show CDR1 as MNHNS and CDR2 as SASEGT. V was pared by 3 bases and J by 8 bases, with 17 bases between. The CDR3 coding sequence is TGTGCCAGCAGTGAGATCGGGTCGCCTGTGGATGAGCAGTTCTTC. Residues: CASSEIGSPVDEQFF.

The V gene is TRBV7-9, the J gene TRBJ1-2; D remains unclear. Germline CDR1 is SEHNR and CDR2 is FQNEAQ (reference sequence). Trimming removed 0 bases at V and 1 base at J, with 15 bases between. CDR3 size: 17 residues. The CDR3 sequence is CASSLAPGDALNYGYTF. The CDR3 bases are TGTGCCAGCAGCTTAGCGCCAGGCGACGCGCTTAACTATGGCTACACCTTC.

This rearrangement joins TRBV2 to TRBJ2-1; 9 bases line up with TRBD2. Trimming cost V 3 bases and J 6 bases; bases outside gene matches: 6. The length of the CDR3 is 15 residues. The germline V gene encodes CDR1 SNHLY and CDR2 FYNNEI. In DNA form, the CDR3 reads TGTGCCAGCAGTGATTTGCGGGAGGGCCCCAATGAGCAGTTCTTC. Translating it yields CASSDLREGPNEQFF.

The V call is TRBV15, the J call TRBJ2-2; a possible D gene is TRBD2 (6 bases). The V gene lost 1 base and the J gene lost 7 bases, with 13 bases spanning the gap. Germline values: CDR1 LNHNV, CDR2 YYDKDF (reference sequence). CDR3 length equals 15 residues. The CDR3 nucleotides read TGTGCCACCAGCAGAGTAGCGGATAGCGGCGGGGAGCTGTTTTTT. Translated, it gives CATSRVADSGGELFF.

V usage is TRBV28 and J usage is TRBJ2-7; 7 bases align to TRBD1. CDR1 is MDHEN and CDR2 is SYDVKM in the germline V gene. V shed 3 bases, J shed 2 bases, and the junction held 7 bases outside the gene matches. CDR3 size: 15 residues. The DNA of the CDR3 is TGTGCCAGCAGTTTCTCCGAGGGGGCGGCCTACGAGCAGTACTTC. This codes for CASSFSEGAAYEQYF. Complete variable domain (other parts from reference TRBV28 and TRBJ2-7): DVKVTQSSRYLVKRTGEKVFLECVQDMDHENMFWYRQDPGLGLRLIYFSYDVKMKEKGDIPEGYSVSREKKERFSLILESASTNQTSMYLCASSFSEGAAYEQYFGPGTRLTVT.

This sequence joins TRBV20-1 and TRBJ1-1, with TRBD1 as a possible D gene (6 bases). CDR3 length: 11 amino acids. The germline V gene encodes CDR1 DFQATT and CDR2 SNEGSKA (reference sequence). DNA for the CDR3: TGCGAGGGGGGGGAATCCACTGAAGCTTTCTTT. It yields the protein CEGGESTEAFF.

The rearrangement links TRBV28 to TRBJ2-1; D is perhaps TRBD1 or TRBD2 (6 bases each). CDR3 size: 12 residues. The ends were cut back, 7 bases at V and 5 bases at J, with 9 bases in the middle. Per the germline V gene, CDR1 is MDHEN and CDR2 is SYDVKM. The DNA of the CDR3 is TGTGCCAGCACTGGGGGGCACAATGAGCAGTTCTTC. It codes for CASTGGHNEQFF.

V is TRBV6-1 and J is TRBJ1-6; D uncertain. Trimming removed 10 bases at V and 10 bases at J, with 5 bases between. The CDR3 spans 9 residues. Germline assignment: CDR1 MNHNS and CDR2 SASEGT. This CDR3 reads CAIGSPLHF. In nucleotides, the CDR3 is TGTGCCATCGGGTCACCCCTCCACTTT.

The chain has TRBV10-3 and TRBJ2-7; 8 bases align to TRBD2. The CDR3 runs to 15 residues. Germline assignment: CDR1 ENHRY and CDR2 SYGVKD. V was pared by 6 bases and J by 4 bases, with 11 bases of the junction left unmatched. This chain's CDR3 is CAISPGGSGEYEQYF. The CDR3 DNA is TGTGCCATCAGCCCCGGTGGTAGCGGGGAATACGAGCAGTACTTC.

This chain connects TRBV7-9 to TRBJ1-4; D gene unclear. V lost 4 bases and J lost 3, with 12 bases in between. Germline-derived CDR1 and CDR2 are SEHNR and FQNEAQ (reference sequence). The CDR3 covers 15 residues. CDR3 DNA sequence: TGTGCCAGCAGCTCACCGTGGTGGGCTAATGAAAAACTGTTTTTT. This gives the protein CASSSPWWANEKLFF. Using reference TRBV7-9 and TRBJ1-4 for the parts outside the CDR3, the full variable domain is DTGVSQNPRHKITKRGQNVTFRCDPISEHNRLYWYRQTLGQGPEFLTYFQNEAQLEKSRLLSDRFSAERPKGSFSTLEIQRTEQGDSAMYLCASSSPWWANEKLFFGSGTQLSVL.

CDR3 sequence reads: CASSGTGEIEQFF. In DNA form, the CDR3 reads TGTGCCAGCAGTGGGACAGGGGAAATTGAGCAGTTCTTC. V gene TRBV2 combines with J gene TRBJ2-1; TRBD1 matches 9 bases. With V trimmed by 4 bases and J by 9 bases, 4 bases remained unmatched. From germline, CDR1 is SNHLY and CDR2 FYNNEI. The CDR3 totals 13 residues.

In nucleotides, the CDR3 is TGTGCCAGTAGTCAGGAGGGGGTAAGCACAGATACGCAGTATTTT. It yields the protein CASSQEGVSTDTQYF. The rearrangement uses TRBV19 and TRBJ2-3; D tentatively fits TRBD1 or TRBD2 (6 bases each). Germline loops: CDR1 LNHDA, CDR2 SQIVND (reference sequence). Between the trimmed V and J ends, which lost 5 bases and 0 bases, there was a span of 12 bases. This CDR3 comprises 15 residues.

This chain connects TRBV6-5 to TRBJ1-6, with D maybe TRBD1 (6 bases). This CDR3 has 15 amino acids. The V gene lost 2 bases and the J gene lost 9 bases, with 14 bases spanning the gap. Germline CDR1 reads MNHEY; CDR2 reads SVGAGI. The CDR3 loop is CASSYLTGLPSPLHF. CDR3 bases: TGTGCCAGCAGTTACCTGACAGGCCTACCTTCACCCCTCCACTTT.

The chain joins TRBV2 to TRBJ2-5; TRBD2 is a possible D gene (6 bases). The J call may not be correct, given that the DNA end is closer to TRBJ2-7. Germline CDR1 reads SNHLY; CDR2 reads FYNNEI. The CDR3 is made up of 17 amino acids. CDR3 loop: CASSGHPSVGGPYEQYF. The CDR3 DNA sequence: TGTGCCAGCAGTGGCCACCCCAGCGTAGGAGGGCCTTACGAGCAGTACTTC.